These 8 T cell receptor beta chains were all obtained from the same sample, sequenced in a study of cytomegalovirus exposure and HLA in healthy donors (dated by TCRdb to about 2017). The receptor library was made with the immunoSEQ multiplex PCR assay. The multiplex PCR relied on a mix of 60 forward primers for TCR Vbeta segments and 13 reverse primers for TCR Jbeta segments. The table was pulled from immuneACCESS by TCRdb, which kept in-frame rearrangements only. Such tables lose some clones; where checked, under half of the loss comes from unresolved V genes, and the rest has no known cause. The sample contains some 100,000 clones, around 84% of them found a single time. 0.9% to 1.5% of the sample lies in the top ten. Sample: PBMCs. The receptors shown here come from a woman younger than 35 in good health and CMV-seronegative.

The rearrangement links TRBV7-9 to TRBJ1-6; TRBD1 agrees at 11 bases. CDR3 size: 16 residues. Per germline, CDR1 SEHNR and CDR2 FQNEAQ (reference sequence). After removal of 5 bases from V and 9 bases from J, the junction contained 9 bases not matched to a gene. CDR3 amino acids: CASSRRTGGLSSPLHF. As DNA, the CDR3 is TGTGCCAGCAGCCGCCGGACAGGGGGCTTATCTTCACCCCTCCACTTT.

The DNA of the CDR3 is TGTGCCAGCAGTGAACAGGGGAACACTGAAGCTTTCTTT. Amino acids: CASSEQGNTEAFF. J is TRBJ1-1 and V is TRBV2, with D possibly matching TRBD1 (5 bases). Trimming took off 2 bases at V and 1 base at J, with 5 bases between the two ends. In germline, CDR1 is SNHLY, CDR2 FYNNEI. This CDR3 comprises 13 residues. Drawing the rest from reference TRBV2 and TRBJ1-1, the complete variable domain is EPEVTQTPSHQVTQMGQEVILRCVPISNHLYFYWYRQILGQKVEFLVSFYNNEISEKSEIFDDQFSVERPDGSNFTLKIRSTKLEDSAMYFCASSEQGNTEAFFGQGTRLTVV.

The chain combines TRBV5-6 with TRBJ1-2; 7 bases are shared with TRBD1. CDR1 is SGHDT, CDR2 YYEEEE, per germline. This CDR3 region has 15 residues. Trimming at V came to 6 bases and at J to 4 bases, leaving 12 bases not matched to a gene. The CDR3 reads CASKNWDSLLYGYTF. The CDR3 region has the DNA TGTGCCAGCAAAAATTGGGACAGCCTCCTCTATGGCTACACCTTC. The whole variable domain, filled in from reference TRBV5-6 and TRBJ1-2, reads DAGVTQSPTHLIKTRGQQVTLRCSPKSGHDTVSWYQQALGQGPQFIFQYYEEEERQRGNFPDRFSGHQFPNYSSELNVNALLLGDSALYLCASKNWDSLLYGYTFGSGTRLTVV.

V usage is TRBV5-1 and J usage is TRBJ2-1; the D is unclear. CDR1 SGHRS and CDR2 YFSETQ come from the germline V gene. The CDR3 totals 15 residues. Trimming took 3 bases from V and 3 from J, leaving 13 bases between them. This chain's CDR3 is CASSSTGGYYNEQFF. CDR3 DNA sequence: TGCGCCAGCAGCTCTACTGGCGGATACTACAATGAGCAGTTCTTC.

The chain has TRBV7-6 and TRBJ2-6; TRBD1 agrees at 9 bases. After removal of 4 bases from V and 2 bases from J, the junction contained 6 bases not matched to a gene. CDR1 is SGHVS and CDR2 is FNYEAQ in the germline V gene. This CDR3 contains 17 residues. The CDR3 bases are TGTGCCAGCAGCTCCGGGACAGGGTATCCTGGGGCCAACGTCCTGACTTTC. Its translation: CASSSGTGYPGANVLTF.

This sequence joins TRBV7-2 and TRBJ2-5; a weak D match, TRBD2 (6 bases). Matching the DNA end better, TRBJ2-7 makes the J call doubtful. Germline assignment: CDR1 SGHTA and CDR2 FQGNSA. The CDR3 runs to 16 residues. The CDR3 region has the DNA TGTGCCAGCAGCTTAGATTGGCGGGGTACCTCCTACGAGCAGTACTTC. This sequence encodes CASSLDWRGTSYEQYF.

The J gene is TRBJ2-1, the V gene TRBV30, with 7 bases fitting TRBD1. Looked up from germline, CDR1 is GTSNPN and CDR2 is SVGIG (reference sequence). The trim removed 8 bases at V and 2 bases at J, leaving 12 bases unmatched. This CDR3 is built from 15 residues. The CDR3 region is CAGASRQGTYNEQFF. Here the CDR3 DNA reads TGTGCCGGAGCTTCTAGACAGGGCACCTACAATGAGCAGTTCTTC.

The chain combines TRBV5-8 with TRBJ1-6, with 8 bases aligning to TRBD1. This CDR3 has 15 amino acids. V was pared by 4 bases and J by 9 bases, with 9 bases of the junction left unmatched. CDR1 is SGHTS, CDR2 YDEGEE, per germline. The CDR3 DNA sequence: TGTGCCAGCAGCGACGGACAGGGTAACAGTTCACCCCTCCACTTT. Translating gives CASSDGQGNSSPLHF.